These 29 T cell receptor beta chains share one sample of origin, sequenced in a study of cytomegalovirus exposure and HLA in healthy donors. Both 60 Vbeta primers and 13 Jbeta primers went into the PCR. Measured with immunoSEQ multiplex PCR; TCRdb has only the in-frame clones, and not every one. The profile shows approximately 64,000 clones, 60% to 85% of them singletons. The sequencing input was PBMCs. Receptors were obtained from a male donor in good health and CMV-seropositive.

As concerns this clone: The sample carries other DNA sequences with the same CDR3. The CDR3 coding sequence is TGTGCCAGCAGCGTAGGACAGGGGGCCTACGAGCAGTACTTC. Encoded protein: CASSVGQGAYEQYF. The chain is built from TRBV9 and TRBJ2-7; 9 bases agree with TRBD1. The germline gives CDR1 SGDLS, CDR2 YYNGEE. The CDR3 extends over 14 amino acids. Unmatched junction bases numbered 0, after V lost 0 bases and J lost 2 bases. Full variable domain (outside the CDR3, taken from reference TRBV9 and TRBJ2-7): DSGVTQTPKHLITATGQRVTLRCSPRSGDLSVYWYQQSLDQGLQFLIQYYNGEERAKGNILERFSAQQFPDLHSELNLSSLELGDSALYFCASSVGQGAYEQYFGPGTRLTVT.

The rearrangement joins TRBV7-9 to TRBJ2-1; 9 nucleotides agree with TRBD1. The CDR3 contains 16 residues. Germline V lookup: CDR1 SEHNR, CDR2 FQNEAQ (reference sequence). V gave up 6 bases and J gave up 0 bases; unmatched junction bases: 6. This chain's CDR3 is CASSRGQGSSYNEQFF. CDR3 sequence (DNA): TGTGCCAGCAGTCGGGGACAGGGAAGCTCCTACAATGAGCAGTTCTTC.

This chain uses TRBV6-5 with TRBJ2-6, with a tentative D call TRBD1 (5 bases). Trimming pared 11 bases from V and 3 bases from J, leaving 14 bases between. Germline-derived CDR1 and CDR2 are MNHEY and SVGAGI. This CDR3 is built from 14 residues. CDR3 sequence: CASSGAVGANVLTF. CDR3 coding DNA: TGTGCCTCGAGTGGGGCGGTTGGGGCCAACGTCCTGACTTTC.

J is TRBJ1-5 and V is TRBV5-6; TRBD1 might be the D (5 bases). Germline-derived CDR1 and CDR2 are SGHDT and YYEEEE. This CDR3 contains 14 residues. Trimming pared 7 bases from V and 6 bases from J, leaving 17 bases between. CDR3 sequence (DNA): TGTGCCAGCGAAGCAAGTTCGGGGGGTCAGCCCCAGCATTTT. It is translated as CASEASSGGQPQHF.

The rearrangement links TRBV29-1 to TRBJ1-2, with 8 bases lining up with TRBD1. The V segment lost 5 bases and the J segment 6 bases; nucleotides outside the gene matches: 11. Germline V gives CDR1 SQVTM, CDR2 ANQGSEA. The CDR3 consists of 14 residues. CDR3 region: CSVPDRAGEDGYTF. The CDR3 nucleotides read TGCAGCGTTCCGGACAGGGCAGGAGAGGATGGCTACACCTTC.

In DNA, the CDR3 is TGTGCCTCAGACGGGGACTCCTACGAGCAGTACTTC. Translated: CASDGDSYEQYF. V usage is TRBV28 and J usage is TRBJ2-7; tentatively, D is TRBD2 (5 bases). Trimming stripped 11 bases from V and 0 bases from J, with 11 bases between. Germline loops: CDR1 MDHEN, CDR2 SYDVKM. This CDR3 has 12 amino acids.

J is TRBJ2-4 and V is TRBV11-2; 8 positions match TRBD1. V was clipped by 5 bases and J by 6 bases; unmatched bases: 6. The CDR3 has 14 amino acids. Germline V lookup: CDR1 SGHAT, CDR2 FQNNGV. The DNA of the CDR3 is TGTGCCAGCAGCGAGTCAGGACAGGGAAACATTCAGTACTTC. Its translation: CASSESGQGNIQYF.

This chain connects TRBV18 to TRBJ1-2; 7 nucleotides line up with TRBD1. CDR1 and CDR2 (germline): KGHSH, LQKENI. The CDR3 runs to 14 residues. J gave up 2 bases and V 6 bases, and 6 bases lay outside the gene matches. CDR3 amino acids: CASSPDRTNYGYTF. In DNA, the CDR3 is TGTGCCAGCTCCCCGGACAGGACCAACTATGGCTACACCTTC.

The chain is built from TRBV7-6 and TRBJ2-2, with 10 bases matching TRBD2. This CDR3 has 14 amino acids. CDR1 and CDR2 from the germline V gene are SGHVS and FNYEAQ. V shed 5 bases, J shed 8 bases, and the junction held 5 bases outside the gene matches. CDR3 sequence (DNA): TGTGCCAGCAGCAAAAAACTAGCGGGGGGGGAGCTGTTTTTT. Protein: CASSKKLAGGELFF.

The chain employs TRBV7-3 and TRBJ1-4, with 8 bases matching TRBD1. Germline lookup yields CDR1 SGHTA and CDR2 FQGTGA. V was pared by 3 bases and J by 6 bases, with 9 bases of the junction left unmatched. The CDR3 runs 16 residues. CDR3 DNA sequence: TGTGCCAGCAGCTTCCCATCGGACAGGGACGATGAAAAACTGTTTTTT. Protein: CASSFPSDRDDEKLFF.

Here the CDR3 reads CASKPRTSGGEVYF. CDR3 sequence (DNA): TGTGCCAGCAAGCCCCGGACTAGCGGGGGGGAGGTGTACTTC. The V call is TRBV2, the J call TRBJ2-7; 15 positions agree with TRBD2. Germline CDR1 and CDR2: SNHLY and FYNNEI. The V gene end was trimmed by 7 bases and the J gene end by 12 bases; junction bases not matched to a gene: 10. The CDR3 totals 14 residues.

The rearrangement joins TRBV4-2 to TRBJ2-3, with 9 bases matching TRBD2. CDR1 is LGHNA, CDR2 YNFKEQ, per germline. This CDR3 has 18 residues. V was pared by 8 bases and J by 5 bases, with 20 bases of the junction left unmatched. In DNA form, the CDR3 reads TGTGCCAGCTCGTCGTCTGGGGGCGGGGGGGCAGTAGGAGATACGCAGTATTTT. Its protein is CASSSSGGGGAVGDTQYF.

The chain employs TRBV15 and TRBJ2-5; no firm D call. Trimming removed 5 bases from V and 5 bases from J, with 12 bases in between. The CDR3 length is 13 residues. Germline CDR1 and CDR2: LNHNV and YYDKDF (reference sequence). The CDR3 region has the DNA TGTGCCACCAGCCCCCGGGTTGTGGAGACCCAGTACTTC. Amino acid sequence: CATSPRVVETQYF.

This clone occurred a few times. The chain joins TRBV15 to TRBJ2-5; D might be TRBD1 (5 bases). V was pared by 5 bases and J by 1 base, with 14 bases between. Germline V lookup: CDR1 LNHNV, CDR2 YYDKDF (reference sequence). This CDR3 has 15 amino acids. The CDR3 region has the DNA TGTGCCACCAGCGTCATACAGGATACCCAAGAGACCCAGTACTTC. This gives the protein CATSVIQDTQETQYF.

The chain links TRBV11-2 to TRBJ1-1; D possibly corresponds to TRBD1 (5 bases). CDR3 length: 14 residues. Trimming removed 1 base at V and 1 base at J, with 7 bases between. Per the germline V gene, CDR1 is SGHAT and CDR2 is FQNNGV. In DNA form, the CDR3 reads TGTGCCAGCAGCTTAGTCGGGGGGAACACTGAAGCTTTCTTT. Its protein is CASSLVGGNTEAFF.

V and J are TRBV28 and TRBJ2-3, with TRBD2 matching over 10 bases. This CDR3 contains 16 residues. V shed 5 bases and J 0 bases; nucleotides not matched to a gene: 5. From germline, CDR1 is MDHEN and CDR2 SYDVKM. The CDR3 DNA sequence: TGTGCCAGCAGTCCGATAGCGGGGGGCAGCACAGATACGCAGTATTTT. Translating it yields CASSPIAGGSTDTQYF.

The CDR3 DNA sequence: TGTGCCAGCAGCCACGAAAATCCGGGAAAGAACACTGAAGCTTTCTTT. It specifies CASSHENPGKNTEAFF. V gene TRBV13 combines with J gene TRBJ1-1, with unresolved D. V was cut by 5 bases and J by 1 base, with 17 bases left in between. Germline lookup yields CDR1 PRHDT and CDR2 FYEKMQ (reference sequence). The CDR3 is 16 amino acids.

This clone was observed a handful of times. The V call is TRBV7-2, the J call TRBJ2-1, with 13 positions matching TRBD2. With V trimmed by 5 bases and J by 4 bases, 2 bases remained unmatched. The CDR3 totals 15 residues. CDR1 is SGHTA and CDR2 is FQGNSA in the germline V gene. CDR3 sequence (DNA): TGTGCCAGCAGCCGGACTAGCGGGGGATACAATGAGCAGTTCTTC. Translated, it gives CASSRTSGGYNEQFF. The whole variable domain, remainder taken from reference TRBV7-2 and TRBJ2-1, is GAGVSQSPSNKVTEKGKDVELRCDPISGHTALYWYRQSLGQGLEFLIYFQGNSAPDKSGLPSDRFSAERTGGSVSTLTIQRTQQEDSAVYLCASSRTSGGYNEQFFGPGTRLTVL.

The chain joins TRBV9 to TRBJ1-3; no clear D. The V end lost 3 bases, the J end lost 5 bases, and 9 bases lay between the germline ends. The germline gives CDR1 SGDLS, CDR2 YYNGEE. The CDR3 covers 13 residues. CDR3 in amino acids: CASSARERNTIYF. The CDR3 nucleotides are TGTGCCAGCAGCGCCCGGGAAAGAAACACCATATATTTT.

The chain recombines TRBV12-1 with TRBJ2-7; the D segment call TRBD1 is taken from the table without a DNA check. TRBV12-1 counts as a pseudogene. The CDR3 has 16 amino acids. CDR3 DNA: TGTGCCAGCATCCCCCCTCCTCAGGGAATTGGTTTCGAGCAGTACTTC. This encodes CASIPPPQGIGFEQYF.

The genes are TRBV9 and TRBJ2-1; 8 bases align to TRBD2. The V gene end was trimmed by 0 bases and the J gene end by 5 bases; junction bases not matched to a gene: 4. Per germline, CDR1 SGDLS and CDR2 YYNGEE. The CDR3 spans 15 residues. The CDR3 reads CASSVAGGLNNEQFF. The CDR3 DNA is TGTGCCAGCAGCGTAGCGGGGGGGCTGAACAATGAGCAGTTCTTC. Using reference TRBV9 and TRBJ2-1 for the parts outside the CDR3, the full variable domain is DSGVTQTPKHLITATGQRVTLRCSPRSGDLSVYWYQQSLDQGLQFLIQYYNGEERAKGNILERFSAQQFPDLHSELNLSSLELGDSALYFCASSVAGGLNNEQFFGPGTRLTVL.

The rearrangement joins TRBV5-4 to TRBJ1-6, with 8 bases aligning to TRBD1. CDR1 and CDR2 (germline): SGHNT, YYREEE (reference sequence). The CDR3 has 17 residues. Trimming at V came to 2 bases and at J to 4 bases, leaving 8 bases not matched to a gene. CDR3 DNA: TGTGCCAGCAGCTTTGGGACAGGCAAGTTTTATAATTCACCCCTCCACTTT. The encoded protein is CASSFGTGKFYNSPLHF.

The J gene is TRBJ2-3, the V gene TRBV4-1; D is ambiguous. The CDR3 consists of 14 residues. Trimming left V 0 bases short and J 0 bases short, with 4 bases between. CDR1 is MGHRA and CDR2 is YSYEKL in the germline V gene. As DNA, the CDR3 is TGCGCCAGCAGCCAAGATCAGAGCACAGATACGCAGTATTTT. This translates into CASSQDQSTDTQYF.

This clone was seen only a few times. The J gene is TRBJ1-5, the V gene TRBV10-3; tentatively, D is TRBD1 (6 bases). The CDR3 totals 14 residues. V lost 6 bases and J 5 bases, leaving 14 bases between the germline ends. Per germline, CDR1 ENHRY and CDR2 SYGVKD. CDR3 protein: CAISPDSGDQPQHF. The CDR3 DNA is TGTGCCATCAGCCCGGACAGTGGCGATCAGCCCCAGCATTTT.

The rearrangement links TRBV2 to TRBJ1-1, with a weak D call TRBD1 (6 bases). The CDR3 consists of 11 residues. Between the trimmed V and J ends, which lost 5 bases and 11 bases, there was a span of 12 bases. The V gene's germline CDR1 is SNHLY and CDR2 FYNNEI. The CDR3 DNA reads TGTGCCAGCAGTAAACAGGGTCGGGCTTTCTTT. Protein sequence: CASSKQGRAFF. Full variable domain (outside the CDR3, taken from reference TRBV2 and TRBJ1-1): EPEVTQTPSHQVTQMGQEVILRCVPISNHLYFYWYRQILGQKVEFLVSFYNNEISEKSEIFDDQFSVERPDGSNFTLKIRSTKLEDSAMYFCASSKQGRAFFGQGTRLTVV.

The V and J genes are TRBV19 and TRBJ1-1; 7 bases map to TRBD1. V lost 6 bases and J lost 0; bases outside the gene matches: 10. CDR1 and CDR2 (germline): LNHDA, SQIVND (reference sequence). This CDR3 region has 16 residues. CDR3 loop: CASSLKITGVNTEAFF. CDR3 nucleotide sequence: TGTGCCAGTAGCCTTAAGATCACAGGGGTGAACACTGAAGCTTTCTTT.

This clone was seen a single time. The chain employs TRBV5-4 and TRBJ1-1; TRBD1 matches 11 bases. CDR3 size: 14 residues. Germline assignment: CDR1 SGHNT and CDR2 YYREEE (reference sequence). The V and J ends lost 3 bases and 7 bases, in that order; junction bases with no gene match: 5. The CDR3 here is CASSWTGGMDEAFF. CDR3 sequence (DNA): TGTGCCAGCAGCTGGACAGGGGGCATGGATGAAGCTTTCTTT.

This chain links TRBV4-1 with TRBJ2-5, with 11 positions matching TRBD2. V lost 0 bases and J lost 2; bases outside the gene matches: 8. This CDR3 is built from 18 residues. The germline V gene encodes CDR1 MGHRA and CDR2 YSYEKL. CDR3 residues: CASSQDTTLAGGQETQYF. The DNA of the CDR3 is TGCGCCAGCAGCCAAGATACCACCCTAGCGGGGGGACAAGAGACCCAGTACTTC.

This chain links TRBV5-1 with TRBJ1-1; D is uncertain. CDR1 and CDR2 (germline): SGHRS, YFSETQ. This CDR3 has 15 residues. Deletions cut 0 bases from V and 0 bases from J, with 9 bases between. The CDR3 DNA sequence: TGCGCCAGCAGCTTGGAGGAGACCCTGAACACTGAAGCTTTCTTT. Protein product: CASSLEETLNTEAFF. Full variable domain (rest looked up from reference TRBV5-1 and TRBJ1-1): KAGVTQTPRYLIKTRGQQVTLSCSPISGHRSVSWYQQTPGQGLQFLFEYFSETQRNKGNFPGRFSGRQFSNSRSEMNVSTLELGDSALYLCASSLEETLNTEAFFGQGTRLTVV.